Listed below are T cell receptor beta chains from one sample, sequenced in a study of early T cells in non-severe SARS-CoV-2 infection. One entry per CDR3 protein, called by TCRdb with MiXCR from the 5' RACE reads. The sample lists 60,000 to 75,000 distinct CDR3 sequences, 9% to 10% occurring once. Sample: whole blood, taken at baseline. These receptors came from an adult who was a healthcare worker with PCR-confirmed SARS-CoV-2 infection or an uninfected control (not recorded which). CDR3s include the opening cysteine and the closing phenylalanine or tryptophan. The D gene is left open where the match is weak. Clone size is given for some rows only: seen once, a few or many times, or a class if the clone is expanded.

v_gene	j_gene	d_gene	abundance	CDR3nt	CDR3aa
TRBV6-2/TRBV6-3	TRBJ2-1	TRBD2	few	TGTGCCAGCAGTCGACTAGCGGGCACCTACAATGAGCAGTTCTTC	CASSRLAGTYNEQFF
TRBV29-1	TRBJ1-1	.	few	TGCAGCGTCGGGGGAAGGGATGGAACTGAAGCTTTCTTT	CSVGGRDGTEAFF
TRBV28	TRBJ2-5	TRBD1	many	TGTGCCAGCAGTGACGTACAGGGGGCAGGGCAAGAGACCCAGTACTTC	CASSDVQGAGQETQYF
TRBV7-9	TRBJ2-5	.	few	TGTGCCAGCAGCTCTGACAGCATCCTGGTCCGAGAGACCCAGTACTTC	CASSSDSILVRETQYF
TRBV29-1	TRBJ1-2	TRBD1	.	TGCAGCGTCCAAACCCGGGACAGGTTTGGAGGCTACACCTTC	CSVQTRDRFGGYTF
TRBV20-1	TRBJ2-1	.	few	TGCAGTGCACTCCCGGGGGCGGGAATCAGTGTTCATGAGCAGTTCTTC	CSALPGAGISVHEQFF
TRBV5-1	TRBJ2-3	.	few	TGCGCCAGCAGCACCGGACCCGTTGATACGCAGTATTTT	CASSTGPVDTQYF
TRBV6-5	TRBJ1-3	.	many	TGTGCCAGCAGTTACTCGATAAGGGGGGGCGGAAACACCATATATTTT	CASSYSIRGGGNTIYF
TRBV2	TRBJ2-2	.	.	TGTGCCAGCACGGGGATGGCTTTCAACACCGGGGAGCTGTTTTTT	CASTGMAFNTGELFF
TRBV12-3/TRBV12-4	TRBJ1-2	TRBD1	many	TGTGCCAGCAGTTACAGGGACAGTTATGGCTACACCTTC	CASSYRDSYGYTF
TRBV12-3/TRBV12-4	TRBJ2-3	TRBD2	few	TGTGCCAGCAGTCCGCGGACTAGCGGGACTAGCACAGATACGCAGTATTTT	CASSPRTSGTSTDTQYF
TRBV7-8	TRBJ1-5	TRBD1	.	TGTGCCAGCAGTCGCAGGGGGCAGCCCCAGCATTTT	CASSRRGQPQHF
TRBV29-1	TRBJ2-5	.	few	TGCAGCGGGCAGAGGGGCCAAGAGACCCAGTACTTC	CSGQRGQETQYF
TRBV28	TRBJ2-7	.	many	TGTGCCAGCAGTTGGCCTTTCTACGAGCAGTACTTC	CASSWPFYEQYF
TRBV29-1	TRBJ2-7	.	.	TGCAGCGTTGTAACAGGGAGGAACGAGCAGTACTTC	CSVVTGRNEQYF
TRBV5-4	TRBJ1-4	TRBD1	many	TGTGCCAGCAGCAAAGGGGGACAGACGGATGAAAAACTGTTTTTT	CASSKGGQTDEKLFF
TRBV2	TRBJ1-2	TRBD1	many	TGTGCCAGCAGTCAGACAGGGGGCAACTATGGCTACACCTTC	CASSQTGGNYGYTF
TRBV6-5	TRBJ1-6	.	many	TGTGCCTCGGGTTATAATTCACCCCTCCACTTT	CASGYNSPLHF
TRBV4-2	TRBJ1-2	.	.	TGTGCCAGCAGCCAAGACAGGGTAGACTATGGCTACACCTTC	CASSQDRVDYGYTF
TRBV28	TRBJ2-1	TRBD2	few	TGTGCCAGCAGTCCGACTAGCGGGATGAACAATGAGCAGTTCTTC	CASSPTSGMNNEQFF
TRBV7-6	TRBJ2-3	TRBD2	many	TGTGCCAGCAGCTTAGTTGGCGGGAGGGCCGTAGATACGCAGTATTTT	CASSLVGGRAVDTQYF
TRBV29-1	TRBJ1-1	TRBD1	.	TGCAGCGTTCTGACAGGGGGCGCTTCTGAAGCTTTCTTT	CSVLTGGASEAFF